One and the same sample provided the 23 T cell receptor beta chains below, sequenced in a study of blood T cell repertoires in COVID-19. Libraries were prepared by immunoSEQ multiplex PCR; TCRdb keeps only in-frame clonotypes and omits some of them. The sample has approximately 250,000 clones, approximately 86% seen once. The specimen sequenced was peripheral blood. These receptors originate from a young man with active or convalescent COVID-19.

The rearrangement links TRBV2 to TRBJ2-3; 10 bases are shared with TRBD2. V shed 6 bases and J 6 bases; nucleotides not matched to a gene: 15. Germline V gene sequence: CDR1 SNHLY, CDR2 FYNNEI. This CDR3 spans 17 amino acids. The CDR3 bases are TGTGCCAGCAGCCCCGATAGCGGGGGGATAGGTTCGGATACGCAGTATTTT. This gives the protein CASSPDSGGIGSDTQYF.

The sample holds a few counts of this clone. A read error may produce the germline difference seen at one junction end. The chain links TRBV10-1 to TRBJ2-2; 7 bases agree with TRBD1. CDR3 size: 13 residues. Germline V gene sequence: CDR1 WNHNN, CDR2 SYGVQD (reference sequence). CDR3 sequence: CASGDRVTGELFF. CDR3 nucleotide sequence: TGCGCCAGCGGTGACAGGGTCACCGGGGAGCTGTTTTTT.

The sample holds a few counts of this clone. The genes are TRBV13 and TRBJ2-7, with 12 nucleotides matching TRBD1. This CDR3 has 16 amino acids. Germline loops: CDR1 PRHDT, CDR2 FYEKMQ (reference sequence). J lost 5 bases, V lost 9 bases, and 14 bases had no gene match. This CDR3 is CASNLGGQGAPHEQYF. DNA for the CDR3: TGTGCCAGTAACCTGGGGGGACAGGGGGCCCCCCACGAGCAGTACTTC.

This sequence joins TRBV9 and TRBJ2-3; 13 positions agree with TRBD2. The V gene end was trimmed by 3 bases and the J gene end by 8 bases; junction bases not matched to a gene: 15. Germline V gives CDR1 SGDLS, CDR2 YYNGEE. The CDR3 runs 18 residues. DNA for the CDR3: TGTGCCAGCAGCGCCGAACCGACTAGCGGGGGGTCGGGTAGTACGCAGTATTTT. Its protein is CASSAEPTSGGSGSTQYF.

This clone came up a few times. The chain recombines TRBV4-3 with TRBJ1-2, with D tentatively TRBD1 (6 bases). V shed 4 bases and J shed 0 bases, with 15 bases lying between them. Germline CDR1 LGHNA, CDR2 YSLEER. This CDR3 spans 16 amino acids. CDR3 residues: CASSRNTGIANYGYTF. Written as DNA, the CDR3 is TGCGCCAGCAGCCGAAATACAGGGATAGCTAACTATGGCTACACCTTC.

The rearrangement links TRBV9 to TRBJ1-1, with TRBD1 matching over 8 bases. CDR1 and CDR2 (germline): SGDLS, YYNGEE. The CDR3 has 13 amino acids. Unmatched junction bases numbered 6, after V lost 4 bases and J lost 7 bases. The CDR3 DNA sequence: TGTGCCAGCAGCCTAGGACAGGGTAGTGAAGCTTTCTTT. This gives the protein CASSLGQGSEAFF.

V is TRBV5-6 and J is TRBJ2-3; 11 nucleotides align to TRBD1. J gave up 3 bases and V 4 bases, and 7 bases lay outside the gene matches. This CDR3 contains 16 residues. Germline loops: CDR1 SGHDT, CDR2 YYEEEE. CDR3 loop: CASSKQGQGVTDTQYF. The CDR3 bases are TGTGCCAGCAGCAAACAGGGACAGGGGGTAACAGATACGCAGTATTTT.

This chain links TRBV5-6 with TRBJ2-1, with 7 bases fitting TRBD1. The V segment lost 3 bases and the J segment 2 bases; nucleotides outside the gene matches: 11. Germline assignment: CDR1 SGHDT and CDR2 YYEEEE. The CDR3 is 17 residues long. CDR3 in amino acids: CASSSLGDSRTYNEQFF. CDR3 nucleotides: TGTGCCAGCAGCTCTCTTGGGGACAGTCGTACCTACAATGAGCAGTTCTTC.

The chain joins TRBV7-9 to TRBJ2-3; TRBD2 matches at 7 bases. The CDR3 is 16 amino acids. Germline CDR1 reads SEHNR; CDR2 reads FQNEAQ (reference sequence). J was trimmed by 2 bases and V by 5 bases; bases with no gene match: 10. CDR3 DNA: TGTGCCAGCAGCCCCCAAGCGGGGCGTTACACAGATACGCAGTATTTT. Encoded protein: CASSPQAGRYTDTQYF. Based on the CDR3 plus reference TRBV7-9 and TRBJ2-3, the full variable domain is DTGVSQNPRHKITKRGQNVTFRCDPISEHNRLYWYRQTLGQGPEFLTYFQNEAQLEKSRLLSDRFSAERPKGSFSTLEIQRTEQGDSAMYLCASSPQAGRYTDTQYFGPGTRLTVL.

J is TRBJ1-6 and V is TRBV4-1; D unclear. CDR3 length equals 12 residues. Trimming took 5 bases from V and 7 from J, leaving 6 bases between them. Germline CDR1 MGHRA, CDR2 YSYEKL. The CDR3, as DNA: TGCGCCAGCAGCACAGAAAATTCACCCCTCCACTTT. The encoded protein is CASSTENSPLHF.

The chain employs TRBV6-5 and TRBJ2-7, with D tentatively TRBD2 (6 bases). Per germline, CDR1 MNHEY and CDR2 SVGAGI. V dropped 5 bases and J dropped 0 bases, with 14 bases sitting between them. The CDR3 is 15 amino acids. Here the CDR3 reads CASSPPGVSSYEQYF. The CDR3, as DNA: TGTGCCAGCAGTCCCCCGGGGGTCAGCTCCTACGAGCAGTACTTC.

V is TRBV9 and J is TRBJ2-7; 10 bases are shared with TRBD1. Germline trimming cut 3 bases from V and 4 bases from J; bases unmatched to any gene: 10. The CDR3 has 16 amino acids. The germline CDR1 and CDR2 sequences are SGDLS and YYNGEE. The CDR3 loop reads CASSDRQGAKTYEQYF. The CDR3, as DNA: TGTGCCAGCAGCGACAGACAGGGGGCAAAAACGTACGAGCAGTACTTC.

Here the CDR3 reads CASSPDRDYGYTF. The CDR3 coding sequence is TGTGCCAGCTCCCCCGACAGGGACTATGGCTACACCTTC. V gene TRBV18 combines with J gene TRBJ1-2, with TRBD1 matching over 7 bases. The trim removed 6 bases at V and 3 bases at J, leaving 4 bases unmatched. This CDR3 contains 13 residues. From germline, CDR1 is KGHSH and CDR2 LQKENI.

This clone appeared once. This chain uses TRBV5-1 with TRBJ1-2, with 10 bases matching TRBD1. CDR3 length: 15 amino acids. CDR1 is SGHRS and CDR2 is YFSETQ in the germline V gene. V lost 4 bases and J lost 7; bases outside the gene matches: 10. The CDR3 protein is CASSARTGGNGGYTF. The CDR3 DNA reads TGCGCCAGCAGCGCAAGGACAGGGGGAAATGGTGGCTACACCTTC.

The chain recombines TRBV6-4 with TRBJ2-3; possibly TRBD2 for D (7 bases). The CDR3 has 14 amino acids. V lost 3 bases to trimming and J lost 2 bases, with 9 bases between them. The germline CDR1 and CDR2 sequences are MRHNA and SNTAGT. In DNA form, the CDR3 reads TGTGCCAGCAGTGAGGGGGGGGCCACAGATACGCAGTATTTT. Its protein is CASSEGGATDTQYF.

The V gene is TRBV6-2 or TRBV6-3, the J gene TRBJ1-5, with no clear D. Trimming pared 5 bases from V and 6 bases from J, leaving 5 bases between. CDR3 length: 11 residues. From germline, CDR1 is MNHEY and CDR2 SVGEGT. The CDR3 is CASSPGQPQHF. The DNA of the CDR3 is TGTGCCAGCAGTCCGGGTCAGCCCCAGCATTTT.

The rearrangement joins TRBV27 to TRBJ2-2; TRBD2 agrees at 7 bases. V shed 8 bases, J shed 0 bases, and the junction held 9 bases outside the gene matches. Germline CDR1 and CDR2: MNHEY and SMNVEV (reference sequence). The CDR3 loop spans 16 amino acids. DNA of the CDR3: TGTGCCAGCGCCCGGAGGGAGGGCGCGAACACCGGGGAGCTGTTTTTT. This sequence encodes CASARREGANTGELFF.

This chain links TRBV9 with TRBJ1-6; 8 bases align to TRBD1. This CDR3 spans 15 amino acids. With 3 bases clipped from V and 10 bases from J, the junction kept 9 bases outside the gene matches. Germline-derived CDR1 and CDR2 are SGDLS and YYNGEE. In DNA form, the CDR3 reads TGTGCCAGCAGCGAGAGAGGACAGGGTAACTCACCCCTCCACTTT. Translation gives CASSERGQGNSPLHF.

In its sample, this clone was seen once. The J gene is TRBJ1-2, the V gene TRBV18; D is perhaps TRBD1 (5 bases). Germline V gives CDR1 KGHSH, CDR2 LQKENI. This CDR3 comprises 15 residues. V was shortened by 0 bases and J by 6 bases, with 14 bases between the two germline ends. As DNA, the CDR3 is TGTGCCAGCTCACCACCGGGCCAGGGTTCTAATGGCTACACCTTC. Translated, it gives CASSPPGQGSNGYTF.

The rearrangement joins TRBV6-5 to TRBJ2-3; 8 nucleotides line up with TRBD2. V shed 2 bases and J 1 base; nucleotides not matched to a gene: 2. This CDR3 spans 15 amino acids. Germline V CDR1 and CDR2: MNHEY, SVGAGI. The DNA for the CDR3 is TGTGCCAGCAGTTACGTCGGGGGGGGCACAGATACGCAGTATTTT. This translates into CASSYVGGGTDTQYF.

The chain couples TRBV6-5 to TRBJ1-3; D call uncertain. The CDR3 sequence is 13 residues long. CDR1 MNHEY and CDR2 SVGAGI come from the germline V gene. V lost 10 bases to trimming and J lost 0 bases, with 10 bases between them. This chain's CDR3 is CAITSDSGNTIYF. CDR3 coding DNA: TGTGCCATCACGAGCGACTCTGGAAACACCATATATTTT.

This clone was detected once. This sequence joins TRBV27 and TRBJ2-7; D not resolved. The CDR3 is 15 residues long. Germline loops: CDR1 MNHEY, CDR2 SMNVEV (reference sequence). Trimming shortened V by 5 bases and J by 3 bases, and 17 bases separated the two germline ends. The CDR3 is CASSIGAGAGYEQYF. CDR3 sequence (DNA): TGTGCCAGCAGTATAGGAGCTGGCGCTGGCTACGAGCAGTACTTC.

The V and J genes are TRBV29-1 and TRBJ1-2; no firm D call. The CDR3 runs to 12 residues. From germline, CDR1 is SQVTM and CDR2 ANQGSEA. Trimming shortened V by 2 bases and J by 3 bases, and 7 bases separated the two germline ends. CDR3 residues: CSVETEYYGYTF. CDR3 bases: TGCAGCGTTGAAACAGAGTACTATGGCTACACCTTC. Based on the CDR3 plus reference TRBV29-1 and TRBJ1-2, the full variable domain is SAVISQKPSRDICQRGTSLTIQCQVDSQVTMMFWYRQQPGQSLTLIATANQGSEATYESGFVIDKFPISRPNLTFSTLTVSNMSPEDSSIYLCSVETEYYGYTFGSGTRLTVV.